This T cell receptor beta chain was sequenced for a study of blood T cell repertoires in COVID-19. Study as a whole: Italy, Spain and the United States were the sources of the convalescent and acute COVID-19 samples. From T cells, B-cell-depleted T cells, or PBMCs came the material, which was cDNA or gDNA.

Original handling: Estimated nucleated cell counts came from reference gene primer amplification. Profiling relied on immunoSEQ multiplex PCR, and the TCRdb table lists in-frame clones only, not all of them. V, J and clone size derive from that table, while D and trimming were established from the DNA sequence. The data contain 260,000 or so clones, roughly 84% of them singletons. This clone was found once. The source is a human donor in a cohort sampled during active COVID-19. The sample comprised peripheral blood.

The CDR3 here is CASSYTGGAYATEAFF. In DNA form, the CDR3 reads TGTGCCAGCAGCTATACAGGGGGCGCTTACGCCACTGAAGCTTTCTTT. This chain links TRBV7-8 with TRBJ1-1, with TRBD1 identical over 9 bases. Germline CDR1 reads SGHVS; CDR2 reads FQNEAQ. With V trimmed by 4 bases and J by 4 bases, 10 bases remained unmatched. This CDR3 has 16 amino acids.